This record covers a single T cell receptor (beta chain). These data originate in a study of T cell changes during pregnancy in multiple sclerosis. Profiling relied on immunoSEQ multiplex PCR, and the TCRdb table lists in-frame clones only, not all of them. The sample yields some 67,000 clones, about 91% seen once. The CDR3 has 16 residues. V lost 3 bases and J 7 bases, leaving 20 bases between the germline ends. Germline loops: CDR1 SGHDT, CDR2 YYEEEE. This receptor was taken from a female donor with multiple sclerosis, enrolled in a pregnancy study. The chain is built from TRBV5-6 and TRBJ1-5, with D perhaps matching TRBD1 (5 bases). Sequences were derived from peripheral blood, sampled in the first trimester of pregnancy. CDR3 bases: TGTGCCAGCAGCTCTACCTTGAGGGGAAGCGGGCAGCCCCAGCATTTT. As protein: CASSSTLRGSGQPQHF.